This TCR beta chain appears in the sequencing data of a study of PD-1 blockade in mismatch repair-deficient tumors. Across the whole study: All were previously treated, progressing patients with eleven to twelve mismatch repair-deficient cancer types. Study results and limitations: Tumor-resident clones, often undetectable pretreatment in blood, expanded then contracted after pembrolizumab.

A note on this clone: Its antigen is still unknown.

Using immunoSEQ multiplex PCR, the repertoire was profiled, and TCRdb retains in-frame clones only, with some absent. Of about 68,000 clones in the sample, approximately 80% were seen once. All patients were mismatch repair deficient, assessed by either PCR or immunohistochemistry. Germline-derived CDR1 and CDR2 are SGHVS and FQNEAQ. CDR3 length: 16 amino acids. The ends were cut back, 6 bases at V and 2 bases at J, with 20 bases in the middle. The rearrangement joins TRBV7-8 to TRBJ2-7; D is uncertain. The specimen was peripheral blood, collected 2 weeks after starting pembrolizumab. The clonotype was recovered from an adult with mismatch repair-deficient cancer. DNA for the CDR3: TGTGCCAGCAGTGTGGGGTGGGCAGGTAATGCCTACGAGCAGTACTTC. Translation: CASSVGWAGNAYEQYF.